These T cell receptor beta chains were read from a single sample in a study of blood T cell repertoires in COVID-19. Sequenced by immunoSEQ multiplex PCR; TCRdb stores in-frame clones only, minus some. There are tens of thousands of clones in the sample; about 86% occur only once, and 1.4% lies in the top ten. Sequenced material: peripheral blood. These receptor sequences come from a woman in her sixties with acute or convalescent COVID-19. The CDR3 runs from the conserved cysteine through the conserved F or W. The D gene is left open where the match is weak. Size values are once, few and many counts, or a class for expanded clones, and some rows have none.

d_call j_call v_call clone_size cdr3_nt cdr3_aa
TRBD1 TRBJ1-2 TRBV30 . TGTGCCTGGGTGGAACAGGGGAATGGCTACACCTTC CAWVEQGNGYTF
. TRBJ1-1 TRBV2 . TGTGCCAGCAGAAAAGGGGGACGCACTGAAGCTTTCTTT CASRKGGRTEAFF
. TRBJ2-7 TRBV4-2 . TGTGCCAGCAGCCAAGAGAAGACCGGGGGGCCAGGGTACGAGCAGTACTTC CASSQEKTGGPGYEQYF
. TRBJ1-6 TRBV5-6 . TGTGCCAGCAGCTCCGTACCCACAGGGAGAACTAATTCACCCCTCCACTTT CASSSVPTGRTNSPLHF
TRBD2 TRBJ2-7 TRBV6-5 . TGTGCCAGCAGTTACTCGCTAGCGGAGGCCTACGAGCAGTACTTC CASSYSLAEAYEQYF
TRBD1 TRBJ1-4 TRBV28 . TGTGCCAGCAGTTTACGCGACAGGGGGTCCCGGGGAAAACTGTTTTTT CASSLRDRGSRGKLFF
. TRBJ1-3 TRBV30 . TGTGCCTGGGCCCCCTTCGGGGTCTCCTCTGGAAACACCATATATTTT CAWAPFGVSSGNTIYF
. TRBJ1-5 TRBV27 . TGTGCCAGCAGTACTAACCATAAGCCCCAGCATTTT CASSTNHKPQHF
. TRBJ1-3 TRBV7-2 . TGTGCCAGCAGCCAGCGGACGGAGACCACCATATATTTT CASSQRTETTIYF
. TRBJ2-7 TRBV5-6 . TGTGCCAGCAGCTTGGGAAAGGGGGAGCAGTACTTC CASSLGKGEQYF
. TRBJ2-5 TRBV9 . TGTGCCAGCAGCGCCAGGTGGGGGGACAGAGAACAAGAGACCCAGTACTTC CASSARWGDREQETQYF
TRBD1 TRBJ2-7 TRBV2 . TGTGCCAGCAGTGGTGGGACAGCTTCCTACGAGCAGTACTTC CASSGGTASYEQYF
. TRBJ2-1 TRBV9 . TGTGCCAGCAGCCCCCAAATCTCTCAGGGCAATGAGCAGTTCTTC CASSPQISQGNEQFF
TRBD1 TRBJ2-1 TRBV5-1 . TGCGCCAGCAGCGTTGGATCGGGACAGGGATTCAATGAGCAGTTCTTC CASSVGSGQGFNEQFF
TRBD1 TRBJ2-7 TRBV7-9 once TGTGCCAGCAGCGCGCTCGGGGACAGCGAGCAGTACTTC CASSALGDSEQYF
TRBD1 TRBJ1-3 TRBV5-1 once TGCGCCAGCCGGGACAGCCGGGCCGGAAACACCATATATTTT CASRDSRAGNTIYF
TRBD1 TRBJ2-7 TRBV10-3 . TGTGCCATCAGGCCGGGACAGAGGACCTACGAGCAGTACTTC CAIRPGQRTYEQYF
TRBD1 TRBJ2-7 TRBV28 . TGTGCCAGCAGTCCCGGGGACAGGGTCCTTCTACGCTACGAGCAGTACTTC CASSPGDRVLLRYEQYF
. TRBJ1-1 TRBV18 . TGTGCCAGCTCACCCTTTACCCCGGAGGTGAACACTGAAGCTTTCTTT CASSPFTPEVNTEAFF
. TRBJ2-3 TRBV10-3 few TGTGCCATCAGTGATTGGAGTAGCGGAATCTTGGATACGCAGTATTTT CAISDWSSGILDTQYF